This entry describes one T cell receptor (beta chain). This sample was taken from a study of shared clonotypes between healthy human individuals. Sequenced by immunoSEQ multiplex PCR; TCRdb stores in-frame clones only, minus some. The sample contains almost 750,000 clones, around 77% of which appear only once. The germline V and J ends were trimmed by 3 bases and 4 bases, with 10 bases remaining between them. Germline V gives CDR1 SGHRS, CDR2 YFSETQ. The CDR3 contains 14 residues. Source material: memory CD4+ T cells sorted from blood. Indicated subset: CD45RA-negative fraction. This sequence originates from a woman aged 30 to 39 in good health. This chain links TRBV5-1 with TRBJ2-2, with no clear D. The DNA of the CDR3 is TGCGCCAGCAGCTCCGACGTCGGCACCGGGGAGCTGTTTTTT. It specifies CASSSDVGTGELFF.